This T cell receptor (beta chain) was captured by sequencing in a study of T cells in Graves' hyperthyroidism and ophthalmopathy. What was amplified from RNA transcripts were TCR beta CDR3 regions. First-round RT-PCR targeting the TCR CDR3 was performed with the HTBI primer set. One entry per CDR3 protein, called by TCRdb with MiXCR from the multiplex PCR reads. Of roughly 200,000 distinct CDR3 sequences listed, approximately 20% are singletons. This clonotype showed up many times. V lost 0 bases and J 0 bases, leaving 3 bases between the germline ends. This CDR3 is 14 amino acids long. Germline V gives CDR1 KGHDR, CDR2 SFDVKD.

The chain couples TRBV24-1 to TRBJ2-3; D remains ambiguous. This clonotype was sampled from a man aged 40-49 years with Graves' hyperthyroidism. Sequencing was done on a sample of blood. The CDR3 region is CATSDLSSTDTQYF. In nucleotides, the CDR3 is TGTGCCACCAGTGATTTGTCCAGCACAGATACGCAGTATTTT.